This T cell receptor (beta chain) was documented in a study of CD8 T cells in Susac syndrome. Overall study context: Patients with Susac syndrome were therapy-naive, treated with corticosteroids, or treated with intravenous immunoglobulin alone when blood was collected.

All included Susac syndrome patients satisfied recently defined diagnostic criteria for definite or probable disease. Bulk CD8+ and CD4+ cells came from magnetic negative isolation; CD8+ TEMRA by FACS. RNA amounts of about 0.5 to 1 ug underwent reverse transcription with random hexamers. Using its own MiXCR run on the immunoSEQ multiplex PCR reads, TCRdb lists one record per CDR3 protein. The data contain about 76,000 distinct CDR3 sequences, 90% to 95% of them seen just once; the ten biggest clones take up about 0.41%. The CDR3 covers 14 residues. J was trimmed by 4 bases and V by 7 bases; bases with no gene match: 4.

V gene TRBV12-3 or TRBV12-4 combines with J gene TRBJ2-5, with 12 bases that match TRBD2. The clonotype comes from a human donor with Susac syndrome. The specimen was CD8+ T cells from PBMCs. CDR3 sequence reads: CASIPGLAGETQYF. The CDR3, as DNA: TGTGCCAGCATTCCGGGACTAGCGGGAGAGACCCAGTACTTC.